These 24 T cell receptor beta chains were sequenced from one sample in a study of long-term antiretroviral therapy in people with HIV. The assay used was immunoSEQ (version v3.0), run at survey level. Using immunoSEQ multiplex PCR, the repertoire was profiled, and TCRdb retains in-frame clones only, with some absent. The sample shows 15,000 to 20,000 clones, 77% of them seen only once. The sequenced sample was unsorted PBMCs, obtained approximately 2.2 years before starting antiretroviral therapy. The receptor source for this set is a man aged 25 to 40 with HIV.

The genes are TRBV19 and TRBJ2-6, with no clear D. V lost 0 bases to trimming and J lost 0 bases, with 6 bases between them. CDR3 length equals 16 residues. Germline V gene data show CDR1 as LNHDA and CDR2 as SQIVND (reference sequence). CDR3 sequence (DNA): TGTGCCAGTAGTATAGATGGTCTCTCTGGGGCCAACGTCCTGACTTTC. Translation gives CASSIDGLSGANVLTF.

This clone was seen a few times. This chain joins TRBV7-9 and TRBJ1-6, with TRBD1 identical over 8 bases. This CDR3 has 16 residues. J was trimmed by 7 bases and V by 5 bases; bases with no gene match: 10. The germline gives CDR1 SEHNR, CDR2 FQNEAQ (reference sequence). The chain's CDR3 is CASSRPWTGTNSPLHF. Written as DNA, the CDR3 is TGTGCCAGCAGCCGCCCCTGGACAGGGACGAATTCACCCCTCCACTTT. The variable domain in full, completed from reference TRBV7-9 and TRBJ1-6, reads DTGVSQNPRHKITKRGQNVTFRCDPISEHNRLYWYRQTLGQGPEFLTYFQNEAQLEKSRLLSDRFSAERPKGSFSTLEIQRTEQGDSAMYLCASSRPWTGTNSPLHFGNGTRLTVT.

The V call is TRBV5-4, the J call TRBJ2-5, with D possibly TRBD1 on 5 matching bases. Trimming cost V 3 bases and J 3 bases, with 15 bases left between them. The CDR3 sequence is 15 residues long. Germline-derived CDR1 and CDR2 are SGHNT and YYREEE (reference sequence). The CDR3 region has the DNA TGTGCCAGCAGCTCCCCCGACGAGACAGAAGAGACCCAGTACTTC. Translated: CASSSPDETEETQYF.

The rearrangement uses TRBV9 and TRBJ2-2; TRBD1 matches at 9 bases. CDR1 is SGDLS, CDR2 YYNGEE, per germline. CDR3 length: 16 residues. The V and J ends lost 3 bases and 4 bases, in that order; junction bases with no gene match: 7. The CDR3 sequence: CASSDPGQGPTGELFF. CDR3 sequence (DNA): TGTGCCAGCAGCGATCCGGGACAGGGACCCACCGGGGAGCTGTTTTTT.

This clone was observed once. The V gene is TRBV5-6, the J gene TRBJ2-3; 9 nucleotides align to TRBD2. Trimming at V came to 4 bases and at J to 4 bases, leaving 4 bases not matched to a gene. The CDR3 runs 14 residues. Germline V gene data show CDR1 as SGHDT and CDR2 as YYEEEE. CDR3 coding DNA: TGTGCCAGCAGCGATAGCGGGGGAGCAGATACGCAGTATTTT. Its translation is CASSDSGGADTQYF.

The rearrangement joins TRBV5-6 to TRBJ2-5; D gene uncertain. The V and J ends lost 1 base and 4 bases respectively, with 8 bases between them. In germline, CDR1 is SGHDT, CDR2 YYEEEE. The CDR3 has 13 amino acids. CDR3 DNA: TGTGCCAGCAGCTTGAGTCTCACAGAGACCCAGTACTTC. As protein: CASSLSLTETQYF. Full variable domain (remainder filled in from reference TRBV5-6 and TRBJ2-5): DAGVTQSPTHLIKTRGQQVTLRCSPKSGHDTVSWYQQALGQGPQFIFQYYEEEERQRGNFPDRFSGHQFPNYSSELNVNALLLGDSALYLCASSLSLTETQYFGPGTRLLVL.

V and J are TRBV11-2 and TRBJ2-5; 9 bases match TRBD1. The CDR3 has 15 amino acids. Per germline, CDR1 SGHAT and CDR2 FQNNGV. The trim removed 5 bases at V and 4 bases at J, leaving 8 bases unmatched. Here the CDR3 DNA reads TGTGCCAGCAGCCCCCACAGGGGGCAGGGAGAGACCCAGTACTTC. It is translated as CASSPHRGQGETQYF. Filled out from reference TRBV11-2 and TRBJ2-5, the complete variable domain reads EAGVAQSPRYKIIEKRQSVAFWCNPISGHATLYWYQQILGQGPKLLIQFQNNGVVDDSQLPKDRFSAERLKGVDSTLKIQPAKLEDSAVYLCASSPHRGQGETQYFGPGTRLLVL.

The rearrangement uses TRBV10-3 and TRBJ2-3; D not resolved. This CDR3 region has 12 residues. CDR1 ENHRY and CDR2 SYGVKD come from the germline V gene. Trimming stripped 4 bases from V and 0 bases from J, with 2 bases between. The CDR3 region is CAISGSTDTQYF. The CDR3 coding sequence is TGTGCCATCAGTGGTAGCACAGATACGCAGTATTTT.

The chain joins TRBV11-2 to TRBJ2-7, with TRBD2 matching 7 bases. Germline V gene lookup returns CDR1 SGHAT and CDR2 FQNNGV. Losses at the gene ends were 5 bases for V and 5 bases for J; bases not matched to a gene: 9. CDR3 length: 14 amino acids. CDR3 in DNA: TGTGCCAGCAGCCCTGGGAGGGGTGAACACGAGCAGTACTTC. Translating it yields CASSPGRGEHEQYF.

The CDR3 sequence: CAITGGTDTQYF. The CDR3 bases are TGTGCCATCACCGGGGGCACAGATACGCAGTATTTT. The chain combines TRBV10-3 with TRBJ2-3, with TRBD2 as a possible D gene (5 bases). CDR3 size: 12 residues. Trimming removed 7 bases at V and 1 base at J, with 6 bases between. Per the germline V gene, CDR1 is ENHRY and CDR2 is SYGVKD.

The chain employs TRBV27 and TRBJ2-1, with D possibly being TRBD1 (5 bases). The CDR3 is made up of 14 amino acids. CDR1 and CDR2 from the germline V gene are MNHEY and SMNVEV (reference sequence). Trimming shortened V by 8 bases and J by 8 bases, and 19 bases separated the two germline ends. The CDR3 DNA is TGTGCCAGCGGGATAGCAAGGGGTCTGGATGAGCAGTTCTTC. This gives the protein CASGIARGLDEQFF.

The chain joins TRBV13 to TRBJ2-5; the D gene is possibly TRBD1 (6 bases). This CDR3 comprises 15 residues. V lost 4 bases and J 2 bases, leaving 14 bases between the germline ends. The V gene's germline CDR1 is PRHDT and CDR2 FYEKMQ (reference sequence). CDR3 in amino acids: CASSWDGTSQETQYF. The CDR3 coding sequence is TGTGCCAGCAGCTGGGACGGGACATCACAAGAGACCCAGTACTTC.

The CDR3 spells CASSPEGRKETQYF. Here the CDR3 DNA reads TGCGCCAGCAGCCCGGAGGGCAGAAAAGAGACCCAGTACTTC. This rearrangement joins TRBV5-1 to TRBJ2-5; D perhaps matches TRBD2 (6 bases). Germline V gene lookup returns CDR1 SGHRS and CDR2 YFSETQ. The ends were cut back, 4 bases at V and 3 bases at J, with 13 bases in the middle. This CDR3 is built from 14 residues.

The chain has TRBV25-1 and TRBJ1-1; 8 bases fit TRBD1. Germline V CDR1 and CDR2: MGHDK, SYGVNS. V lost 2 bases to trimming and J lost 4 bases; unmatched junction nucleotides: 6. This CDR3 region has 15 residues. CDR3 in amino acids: CASSEQGARVTEAFF. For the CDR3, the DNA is TGTGCCAGCAGTGAACAGGGGGCACGGGTCACTGAAGCTTTCTTT. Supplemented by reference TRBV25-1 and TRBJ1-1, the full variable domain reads EADIYQTPRYLVIGTGKKITLECSQTMGHDKMYWYQQDPGMELHLIHYSYGVNSTEKGDLSSESTVSRIRTEHFPLTLESARPSHTSQYLCASSEQGARVTEAFFGQGTRLTVV.

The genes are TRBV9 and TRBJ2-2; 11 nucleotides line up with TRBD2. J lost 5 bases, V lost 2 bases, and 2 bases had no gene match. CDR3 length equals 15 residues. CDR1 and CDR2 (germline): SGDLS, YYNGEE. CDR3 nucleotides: TGTGCCAGCAGCGTGGTAGCGGGGGGGACCGGGGAGCTGTTTTTT. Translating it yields CASSVVAGGTGELFF.

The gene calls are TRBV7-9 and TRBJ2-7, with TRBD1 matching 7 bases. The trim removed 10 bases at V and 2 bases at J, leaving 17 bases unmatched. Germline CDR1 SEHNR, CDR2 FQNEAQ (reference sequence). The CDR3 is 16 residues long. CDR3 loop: CATSGTHGDRAYEQYF. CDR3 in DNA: TGTGCCACTTCGGGTACCCATGGGGACAGAGCCTACGAGCAGTACTTC.

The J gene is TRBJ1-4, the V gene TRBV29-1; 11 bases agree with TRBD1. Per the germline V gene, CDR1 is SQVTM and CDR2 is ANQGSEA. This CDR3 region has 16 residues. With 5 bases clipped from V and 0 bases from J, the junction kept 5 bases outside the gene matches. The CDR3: CSVSGQGDATNEKLFF. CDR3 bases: TGCAGCGTTTCGGGACAGGGGGATGCAACTAATGAAAAACTGTTTTTT.

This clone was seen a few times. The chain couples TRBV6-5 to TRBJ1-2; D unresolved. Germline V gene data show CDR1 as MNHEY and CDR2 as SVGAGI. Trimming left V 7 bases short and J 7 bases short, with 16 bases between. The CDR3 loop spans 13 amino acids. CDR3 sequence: CASTPGRRSGYTF. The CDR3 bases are TGTGCCAGCACGCCCGGGAGAAGGTCTGGCTACACCTTC.

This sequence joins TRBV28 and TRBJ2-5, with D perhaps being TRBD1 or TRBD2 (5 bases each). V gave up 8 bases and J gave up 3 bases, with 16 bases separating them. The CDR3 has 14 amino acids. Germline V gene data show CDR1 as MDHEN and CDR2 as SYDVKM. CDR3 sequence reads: CASGARDLEETQYF. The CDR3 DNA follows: TGTGCCAGCGGAGCCCGGGACCTAGAAGAGACCCAGTACTTC.

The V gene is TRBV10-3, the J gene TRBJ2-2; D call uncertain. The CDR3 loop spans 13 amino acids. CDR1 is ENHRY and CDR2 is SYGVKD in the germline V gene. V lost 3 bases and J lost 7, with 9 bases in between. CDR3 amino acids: CAISEVGVGELFF. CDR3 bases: TGTGCCATCAGTGAAGTCGGAGTCGGGGAGCTGTTTTTT.

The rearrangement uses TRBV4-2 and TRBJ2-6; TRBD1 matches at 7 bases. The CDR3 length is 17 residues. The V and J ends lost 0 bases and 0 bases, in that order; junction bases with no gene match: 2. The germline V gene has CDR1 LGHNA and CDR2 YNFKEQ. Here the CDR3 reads CASSQDGDSSGANVLTF. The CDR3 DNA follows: TGTGCCAGCAGCCAAGATGGGGACAGCTCTGGGGCCAACGTCCTGACTTTC.

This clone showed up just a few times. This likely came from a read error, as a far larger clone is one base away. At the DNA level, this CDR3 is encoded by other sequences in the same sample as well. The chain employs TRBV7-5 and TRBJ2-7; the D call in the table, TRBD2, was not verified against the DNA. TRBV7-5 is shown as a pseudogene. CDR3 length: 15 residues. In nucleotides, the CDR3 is TGTGCCAGCAGCTTTAGCGGGGGCCCATCCTACGAGCAGTACTTC. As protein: CASSFSGGPSYEQYF.

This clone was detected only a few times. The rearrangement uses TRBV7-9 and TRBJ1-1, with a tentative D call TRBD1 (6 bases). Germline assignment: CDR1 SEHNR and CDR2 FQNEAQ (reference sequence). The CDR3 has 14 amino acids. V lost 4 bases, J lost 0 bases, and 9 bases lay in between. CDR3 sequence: CASSSGTLNTEAFF. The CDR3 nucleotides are TGTGCCAGCAGCTCAGGGACACTGAACACTGAAGCTTTCTTT.

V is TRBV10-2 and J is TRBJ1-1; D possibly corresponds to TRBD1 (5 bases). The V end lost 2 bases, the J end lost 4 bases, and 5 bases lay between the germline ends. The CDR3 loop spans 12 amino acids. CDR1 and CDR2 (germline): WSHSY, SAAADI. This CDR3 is CASSEGATEAFF. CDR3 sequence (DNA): TGCGCCAGCAGTGAGGGGGCCACTGAAGCTTTCTTT.